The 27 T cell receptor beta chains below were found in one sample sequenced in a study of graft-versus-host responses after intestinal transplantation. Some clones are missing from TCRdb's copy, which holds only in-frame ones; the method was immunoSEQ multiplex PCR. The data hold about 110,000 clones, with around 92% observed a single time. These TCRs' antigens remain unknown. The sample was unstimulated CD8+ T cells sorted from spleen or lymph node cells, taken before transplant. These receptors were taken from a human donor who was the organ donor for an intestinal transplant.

CDR3 sequence (DNA): TGTGCCAGCAGCTTCAAAGCGGGAGGCTACACAGATACGCAGTATTTT. Its protein product is CASSFKAGGYTDTQYF. This chain joins TRBV5-6 and TRBJ2-3; 9 bases fit TRBD2. J was trimmed by 2 bases and V by 2 bases; bases with no gene match: 6. The CDR3 runs to 16 residues. Germline lookup yields CDR1 SGHDT and CDR2 YYEEEE.

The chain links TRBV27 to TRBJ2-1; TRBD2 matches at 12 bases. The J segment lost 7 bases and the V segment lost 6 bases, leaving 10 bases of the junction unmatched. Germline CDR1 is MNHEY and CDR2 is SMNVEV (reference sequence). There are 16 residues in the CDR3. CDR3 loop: CASSPLTSGRGNEQFF. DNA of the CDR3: TGTGCCAGCAGCCCCCTGACTAGCGGGAGAGGAAATGAGCAGTTCTTC.

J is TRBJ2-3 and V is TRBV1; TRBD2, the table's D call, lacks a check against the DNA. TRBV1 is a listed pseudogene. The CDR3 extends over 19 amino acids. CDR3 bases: TGCACCAGCAGCCAACCTACTAGCCCCCCTCCTCCCTGCACAGATACGCAGTATTTT. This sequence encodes CTSSQPTSPPPPCTDTQYF.

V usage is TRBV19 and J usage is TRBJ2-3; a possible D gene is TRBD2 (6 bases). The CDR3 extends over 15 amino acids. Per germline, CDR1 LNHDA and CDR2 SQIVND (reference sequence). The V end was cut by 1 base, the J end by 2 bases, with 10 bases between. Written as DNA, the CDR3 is TGTGCCAGTAGTATAGTCGGGGGATCCACAGATACGCAGTATTTT. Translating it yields CASSIVGGSTDTQYF.

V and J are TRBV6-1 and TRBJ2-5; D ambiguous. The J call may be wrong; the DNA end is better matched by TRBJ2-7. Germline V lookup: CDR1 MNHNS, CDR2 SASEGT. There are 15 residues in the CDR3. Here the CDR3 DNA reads TGTGCCAGCAGTGTTTTCTCTGGAGCCTCCTACGAGCAGTACTTC. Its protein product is CASSVFSGASYEQYF.

The chain's CDR3 is CASSRTLSDTQYF. In DNA form, the CDR3 reads TGTGCCAGTAGTCGTACGCTTTCCGATACGCAGTATTTT. The rearrangement joins TRBV19 to TRBJ2-3; D unclear. V was cut by 5 bases and J by 6 bases, with 12 bases left in between. Germline CDR1 reads LNHDA; CDR2 reads SQIVND (reference sequence). CDR3 length: 13 amino acids.

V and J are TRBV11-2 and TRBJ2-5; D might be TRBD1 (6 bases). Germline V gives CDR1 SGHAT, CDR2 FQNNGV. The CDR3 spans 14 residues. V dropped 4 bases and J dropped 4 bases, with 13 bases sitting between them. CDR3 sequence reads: CASSYQTGRETQYF. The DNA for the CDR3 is TGTGCCAGCAGCTATCAGACAGGTCGAGAGACCCAGTACTTC. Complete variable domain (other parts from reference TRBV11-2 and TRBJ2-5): EAGVAQSPRYKIIEKRQSVAFWCNPISGHATLYWYQQILGQGPKLLIQFQNNGVVDDSQLPKDRFSAERLKGVDSTLKIQPAKLEDSAVYLCASSYQTGRETQYFGPGTRLLVL.

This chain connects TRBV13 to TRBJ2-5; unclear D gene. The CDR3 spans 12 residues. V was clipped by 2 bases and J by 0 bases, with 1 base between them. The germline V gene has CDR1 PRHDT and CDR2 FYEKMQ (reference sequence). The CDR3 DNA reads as TGTGCCAGCAGCTTACACCAAGAGACCCAGTACTTC. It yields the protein CASSLHQETQYF.

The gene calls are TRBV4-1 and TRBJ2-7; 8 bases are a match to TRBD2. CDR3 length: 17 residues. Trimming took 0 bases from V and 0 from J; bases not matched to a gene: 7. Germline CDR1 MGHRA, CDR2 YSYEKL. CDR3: CASSQDPGGGYSYEQYF. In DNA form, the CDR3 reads TGCGCCAGCAGCCAAGATCCGGGGGGGGGCTACTCCTACGAGCAGTACTTC.

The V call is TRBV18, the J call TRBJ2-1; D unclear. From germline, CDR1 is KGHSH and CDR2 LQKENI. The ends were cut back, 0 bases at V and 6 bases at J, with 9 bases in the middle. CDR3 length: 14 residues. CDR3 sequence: CASSPPVTPNEQFF. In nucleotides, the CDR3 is TGTGCCAGCTCACCACCGGTTACCCCCAATGAGCAGTTCTTC.

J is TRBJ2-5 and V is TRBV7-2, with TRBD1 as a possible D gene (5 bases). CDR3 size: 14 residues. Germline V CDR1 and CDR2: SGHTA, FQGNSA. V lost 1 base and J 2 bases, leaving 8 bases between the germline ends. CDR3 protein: CASSLVTGQETQYF. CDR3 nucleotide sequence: TGTGCCAGCAGCTTAGTTACAGGACAAGAGACCCAGTACTTC.

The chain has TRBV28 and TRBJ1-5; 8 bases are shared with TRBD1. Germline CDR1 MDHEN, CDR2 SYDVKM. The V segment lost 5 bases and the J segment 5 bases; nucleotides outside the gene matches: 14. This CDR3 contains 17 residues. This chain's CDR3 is CASSQFPGRGLDQPQHF. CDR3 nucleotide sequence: TGTGCCAGCAGTCAATTCCCCGGCAGGGGGCTTGATCAGCCCCAGCATTTT.

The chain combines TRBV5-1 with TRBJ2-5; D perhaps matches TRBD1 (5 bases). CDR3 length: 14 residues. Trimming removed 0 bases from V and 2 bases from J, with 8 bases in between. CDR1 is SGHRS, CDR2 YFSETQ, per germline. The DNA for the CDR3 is TGCGCCAGCAGCTTGGGGGGCGGTCAAGAGACCCAGTACTTC. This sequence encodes CASSLGGGQETQYF.

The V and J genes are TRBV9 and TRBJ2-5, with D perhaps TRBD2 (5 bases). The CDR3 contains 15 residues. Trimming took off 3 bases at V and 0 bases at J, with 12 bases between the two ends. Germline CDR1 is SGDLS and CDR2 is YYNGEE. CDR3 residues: CASSGRMTNQETQYF. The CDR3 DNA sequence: TGTGCCAGCAGCGGCAGGATGACTAACCAAGAGACCCAGTACTTC.

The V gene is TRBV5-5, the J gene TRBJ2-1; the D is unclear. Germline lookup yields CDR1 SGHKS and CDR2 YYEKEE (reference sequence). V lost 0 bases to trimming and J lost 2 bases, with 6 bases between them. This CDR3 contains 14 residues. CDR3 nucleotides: TGTGCCAGCAGCTTGGATCCCACCTACAATGAGCAGTTCTTC. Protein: CASSLDPTYNEQFF.

The CDR3 is CASSGGGAKEQYF. CDR3 sequence (DNA): TGTGCCAGCAGTGGGGGTGGGGCCAAGGAGCAGTACTTC. The rearrangement links TRBV27 to TRBJ2-7, with D possibly called TRBD1 or TRBD2 (5 bases each). Trimming took off 5 bases at V and 7 bases at J, with 15 bases between the two ends. The CDR3 sequence is 13 residues long. Looked up from germline, CDR1 is MNHEY and CDR2 is SMNVEV (reference sequence).

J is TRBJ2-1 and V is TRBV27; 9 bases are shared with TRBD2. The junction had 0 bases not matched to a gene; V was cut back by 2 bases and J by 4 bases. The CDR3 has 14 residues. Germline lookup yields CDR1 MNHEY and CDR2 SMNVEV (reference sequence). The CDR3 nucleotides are TGTGCCAGCAGTTTAGCGGGAGGGTACAATGAGCAGTTCTTC. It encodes CASSLAGGYNEQFF.

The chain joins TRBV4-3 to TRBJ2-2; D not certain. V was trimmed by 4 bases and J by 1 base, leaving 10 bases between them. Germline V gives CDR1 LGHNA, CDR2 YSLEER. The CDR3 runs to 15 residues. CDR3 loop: CASSPLGQNTGELFF. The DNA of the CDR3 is TGCGCCAGCAGCCCCCTAGGCCAGAACACCGGGGAGCTGTTTTTT.

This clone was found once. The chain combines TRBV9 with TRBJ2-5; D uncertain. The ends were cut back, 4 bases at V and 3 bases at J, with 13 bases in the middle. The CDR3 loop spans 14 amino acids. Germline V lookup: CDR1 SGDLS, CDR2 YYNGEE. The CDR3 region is CASSPPWTEETQYF. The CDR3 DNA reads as TGTGCCAGCAGCCCTCCATGGACGGAAGAGACCCAGTACTTC.

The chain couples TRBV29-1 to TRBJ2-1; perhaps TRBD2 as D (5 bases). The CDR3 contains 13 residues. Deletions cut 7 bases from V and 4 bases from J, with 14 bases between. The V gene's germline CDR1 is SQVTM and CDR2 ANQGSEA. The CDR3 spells CSGKDWEYNEQFF. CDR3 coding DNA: TGCAGCGGAAAGGACTGGGAGTACAATGAGCAGTTCTTC.

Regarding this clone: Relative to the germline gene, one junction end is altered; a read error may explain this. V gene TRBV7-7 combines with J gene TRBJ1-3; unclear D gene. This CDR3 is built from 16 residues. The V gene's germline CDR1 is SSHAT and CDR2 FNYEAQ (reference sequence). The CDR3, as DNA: TGTGCTAGCAGCCCACACCGACCAGGACTGGGAAACACCATATATTTT. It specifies CASSPHRPGLGNTIYF. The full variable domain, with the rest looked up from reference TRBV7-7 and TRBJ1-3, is GAGVSQSPRYKVTKRGQDVTLRCDPISSHATLYWYQQALGQGPEFLTYFNYEAQPDKSGLPSDRFSAERPEGSISTLTIQRTEQRDSAMYRCASSPHRPGLGNTIYFGEGSWLTVV.

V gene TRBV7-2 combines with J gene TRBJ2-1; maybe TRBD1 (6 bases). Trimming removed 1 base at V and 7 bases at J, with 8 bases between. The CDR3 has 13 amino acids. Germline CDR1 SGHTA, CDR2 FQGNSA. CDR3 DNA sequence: TGTGCCAGCAGCTTAGTAGGGGGTAATGAGCAGTTCTTC. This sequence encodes CASSLVGGNEQFF.

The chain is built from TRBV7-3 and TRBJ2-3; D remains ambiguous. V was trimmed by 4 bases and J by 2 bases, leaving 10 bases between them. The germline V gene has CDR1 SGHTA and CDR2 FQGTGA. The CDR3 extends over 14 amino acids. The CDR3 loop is CASSYGPYTDTQYF. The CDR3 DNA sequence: TGTGCCAGCAGCTACGGACCCTACACAGATACGCAGTATTTT.

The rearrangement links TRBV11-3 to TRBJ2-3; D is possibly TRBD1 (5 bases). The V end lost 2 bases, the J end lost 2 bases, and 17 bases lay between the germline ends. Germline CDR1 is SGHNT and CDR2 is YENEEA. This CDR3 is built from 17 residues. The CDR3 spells CASSLLTVDSYTDTQYF. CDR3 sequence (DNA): TGTGCCAGCAGCTTATTGACTGTAGACAGTTACACAGATACGCAGTATTTT.

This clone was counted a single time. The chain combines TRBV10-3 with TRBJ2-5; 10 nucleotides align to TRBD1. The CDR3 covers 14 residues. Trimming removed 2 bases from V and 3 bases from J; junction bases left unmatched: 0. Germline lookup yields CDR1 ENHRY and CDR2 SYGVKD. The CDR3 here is CAISEGTGEETQYF. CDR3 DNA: TGTGCCATCAGTGAGGGGACAGGGGAAGAGACCCAGTACTTC.

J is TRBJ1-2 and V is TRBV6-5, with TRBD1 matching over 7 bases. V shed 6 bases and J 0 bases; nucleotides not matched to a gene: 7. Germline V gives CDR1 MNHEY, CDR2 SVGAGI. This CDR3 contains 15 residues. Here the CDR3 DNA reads TGTGCCAGCAGATCTACAGGGGATCCTAACTATGGCTACACCTTC. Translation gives CASRSTGDPNYGYTF.

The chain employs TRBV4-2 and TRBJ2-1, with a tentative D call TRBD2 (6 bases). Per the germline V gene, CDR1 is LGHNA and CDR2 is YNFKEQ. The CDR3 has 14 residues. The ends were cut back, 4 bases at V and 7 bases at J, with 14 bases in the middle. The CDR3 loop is CASSPRGLRNEQFF. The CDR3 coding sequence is TGTGCCAGCAGCCCGCGGGGTTTGAGGAATGAGCAGTTCTTC.